One sample yielded the 5 T cell receptor beta chains listed below, sequenced in a study of blood T cell repertoires in COVID-19. The repertoire was sequenced with immunoSEQ multiplex PCR; TCRdb's copy has only in-frame clones and lacks some. The sample shows a few hundred thousand clones, about 88% of them seen only once. The sample consisted of PBMCs or T cells enriched from blood (not recorded which). The receptors were gathered from a woman aged 50 to 60 who had been exposed to COVID-19.

V is TRBV15 and J is TRBJ2-4, with a tentative D call TRBD2 (6 bases). The CDR3 runs 11 residues. Germline-derived CDR1 and CDR2 are LNHNV and YYDKDF (reference sequence). V lost 1 base and J 12 bases, leaving 7 bases between the germline ends. For the CDR3, the DNA is TGTGCCACCAGCAGAGGGGGGGATCAGTACTTC. The encoded protein is CATSRGGDQYF.

The rearrangement links TRBV18 to TRBJ2-5; D is perhaps TRBD1 (5 bases). The germline CDR1 and CDR2 sequences are KGHSH and LQKENI. This CDR3 spans 14 amino acids. The V gene lost 2 bases and the J gene lost 5 bases, with 12 bases spanning the gap. CDR3 nucleotide sequence: TGTGCCAGCTCACCAAACAGGATCCAGGAGACCCAGTACTTC. Protein: CASSPNRIQETQYF.

The genes are TRBV12-3 or TRBV12-4 and TRBJ1-1; D gene unclear. The CDR3 length is 10 residues. The ends were cut back, 6 bases at V and 11 bases at J, with 10 bases in the middle. This CDR3 reads CASRPQRAFF. CDR3 bases: TGTGCCAGCAGACCCCAGAGGGCTTTCTTT.

The V and J genes are TRBV10-3 and TRBJ1-1, with unresolved D. In germline, CDR1 is ENHRY, CDR2 SYGVKD. The CDR3 sequence is 12 residues long. V gave up 2 bases and J gave up 2 bases, with 3 bases separating them. The CDR3, as DNA: TGTGCCATCAGTGAGGTAAACACTGAAGCTTTCTTT. Residues: CAISEVNTEAFF.

The CDR3 loop reads CASSPLTGIAFF. The CDR3 coding sequence is TGTGCCAGCAGCCCTCTTACAGGGATCGCTTTCTTT. The J gene is TRBJ1-1, the V gene TRBV2, with TRBD1 as a possible D gene (6 bases). Per germline, CDR1 SNHLY and CDR2 FYNNEI. Trimming stripped 6 bases from V and 11 bases from J, with 16 bases between. This CDR3 is 12 amino acids long.